A single sample gave rise to the 17 T cell receptor beta chains below, sequenced in a study of blood T cell repertoires in COVID-19. This table comes from immunoSEQ multiplex PCR, and its TCRdb copy is limited to in-frame clones, with some not included. Of 150,000 to 200,000 clones listed, about four fifths were seen once; the top ten hold about 7%. Material: peripheral blood. The receptors were sampled from a man between 65 and 80 years old with active or convalescent COVID-19.

The rearrangement joins TRBV7-9 to TRBJ2-1; 9 bases fit TRBD2. Germline CDR1 and CDR2: SEHNR and FQNEAQ (reference sequence). V was clipped by 5 bases and J by 4 bases; unmatched bases: 12. The length of the CDR3 is 17 residues. The CDR3 loop reads CASSPAPGLADYNEQFF. The CDR3 DNA is TGTGCCAGCAGCCCTGCCCCGGGACTAGCAGATTACAATGAGCAGTTCTTC.

The gene calls are TRBV4-2 and TRBJ2-5; 7 bases map to TRBD2. Germline loops: CDR1 LGHNA, CDR2 YNFKEQ. With V trimmed by 2 bases and J by 5 bases, 5 bases remained unmatched. The CDR3 has 14 residues. CDR3 in DNA: TGTGCCAGCAGCCAAACGACTAGCAGGGAGACCCAGTACTTC. Its translation: CASSQTTSRETQYF.

This chain connects TRBV14 to TRBJ2-7; 13 bases map to TRBD2. V gave up 0 bases and J gave up 2 bases; unmatched junction bases: 7. The CDR3 consists of 18 residues. CDR1 and CDR2 from the germline V gene are SGHDN and FVKESK. The CDR3 region is CASSQEQPTSGRAYEQYF. The CDR3 DNA is TGTGCCAGCAGCCAAGAGCAACCTACTAGCGGGAGGGCCTACGAGCAGTACTTC.

The chain uses TRBV27 and TRBJ2-7; 8 bases map to TRBD2. Germline assignment: CDR1 MNHEY and CDR2 SMNVEV (reference sequence). V lost 8 bases and J lost 4; bases outside the gene matches: 13. The CDR3 has 15 residues. In DNA form, the CDR3 reads TGTGCCAGCTCCTCGACGGGGGGGGGTCTATACGAGCAGTACTTC. It yields the protein CASSSTGGGLYEQYF.

For the CDR3, the DNA is TGCGCCAGCAGCCGACAGGGAATCGGCGAGGTAACTGAAGCTTTCTTT. Translating it yields CASSRQGIGEVTEAFF. The V gene is TRBV5-1, the J gene TRBJ1-1, with 7 bases lining up with TRBD1. The junction had 14 bases not matched to a gene; V was cut back by 4 bases and J by 5 bases. The CDR3 is 16 amino acids. Germline loops: CDR1 SGHRS, CDR2 YFSETQ.

The rearrangement links TRBV7-6 to TRBJ2-2, with 8 bases aligning to TRBD2. J lost 6 bases, V lost 3 bases, and 6 bases had no gene match. Germline V gene data show CDR1 as SGHVS and CDR2 as FNYEAQ. This CDR3 region has 15 residues. The CDR3 DNA reads TGTGCCAGCAGCTTTGACGGGGGGGTCTCCGGGGAGCTGTTTTTT. Amino acids: CASSFDGGVSGELFF. The entire variable domain, with the rest obtained from reference TRBV7-6 and TRBJ2-2, is as follows: GAGVSQSPRYKVTKRGQDVALRCDPISGHVSLYWYRQALGQGPEFLTYFNYEAQQDKSGLPNDRFSAERPEGSISTLTIQRTEQRDSAMYRCASSFDGGVSGELFFGEGSRLTVL.

This clone was counted a few times. The chain carries TRBV2 and TRBJ2-7; the D gene is possibly TRBD2 (6 bases). In germline, CDR1 is SNHLY, CDR2 FYNNEI. Trimming cost V 7 bases and J 2 bases, with 18 bases left between them. The CDR3 is made up of 15 amino acids. The CDR3 here is CASTEGWGLAYEQYF. The CDR3, as DNA: TGTGCCAGCACCGAGGGTTGGGGACTGGCCTACGAGCAGTACTTC.

The V gene is TRBV9, the J gene TRBJ1-1; D call uncertain. Trimming left V 3 bases short and J 10 bases short, with 16 bases between. Germline CDR1 reads SGDLS; CDR2 reads YYNGEE. There are 13 residues in the CDR3. CDR3 sequence reads: CASSAQYVPGAFF. In nucleotides, the CDR3 is TGTGCCAGCAGCGCCCAATACGTTCCGGGAGCTTTCTTT.

The rearrangement uses TRBV2 and TRBJ1-1; TRBD1 matches at 7 bases. V lost 6 bases to trimming and J lost 6 bases; unmatched junction nucleotides: 16. The CDR3 is 16 amino acids. Germline V CDR1 and CDR2: SNHLY, FYNNEI. The CDR3: CASSRGQYTKGAEAFF. The CDR3 DNA reads TGTGCCAGCAGCCGGGGACAGTACACTAAGGGGGCTGAAGCTTTCTTT.

This chain joins TRBV19 and TRBJ1-1; unclear D gene. V lost 2 bases and J lost 0, with 7 bases in between. The CDR3 length is 14 residues. Germline V gives CDR1 LNHDA, CDR2 SQIVND (reference sequence). This CDR3 reads CASSIQDLNTEAFF. CDR3 DNA: TGTGCCAGTAGTATACAGGATTTGAACACTGAAGCTTTCTTT.

V gene TRBV6-2 or TRBV6-3 combines with J gene TRBJ2-7, with D perhaps TRBD2 (5 bases). V was shortened by 2 bases and J by 0 bases, with 8 bases between the two germline ends. Per the germline V gene, CDR1 is MNHEY and CDR2 is SVGEGT. The CDR3 is made up of 14 amino acids. The CDR3 is CASSYQRSSYEQYF. The CDR3, as DNA: TGTGCCAGCAGTTACCAGCGGAGCTCCTACGAGCAGTACTTC.

The J gene is TRBJ1-1, the V gene TRBV28; 7 positions match TRBD1. Germline V lookup: CDR1 MDHEN, CDR2 SYDVKM. After removal of 1 base from V and 5 bases from J, the junction contained 10 bases not matched to a gene. This CDR3 spans 16 amino acids. CDR3 residues: CASSLFEGGGRTEAFF. The CDR3 DNA reads TGTGCCAGCAGTTTATTTGAAGGGGGCGGGAGGACTGAAGCTTTCTTT.

The J gene is TRBJ2-3, the V gene TRBV11-2, with 11 bases aligning to TRBD2. Germline V gene lookup returns CDR1 SGHAT and CDR2 FQNNGV. This CDR3 has 17 residues. With V trimmed by 5 bases and J by 1 base, 8 bases remained unmatched. CDR3 nucleotides: TGTGCCAGCAGCCTTAATAGCGGGGGGGCCCGCACAGATACGCAGTATTTT. This codes for CASSLNSGGARTDTQYF.

V usage is TRBV11-2 and J usage is TRBJ2-7; tentatively, D is TRBD2 (7 bases). V lost 2 bases and J lost 3, with 17 bases in between. The CDR3 length is 16 residues. From germline, CDR1 is SGHAT and CDR2 FQNNGV. Here the CDR3 reads CASSLLGGVRGYEQYF. CDR3 nucleotide sequence: TGTGCCAGCAGCTTACTGGGGGGGGTCAGGGGCTACGAGCAGTACTTC. The entire variable domain, with the rest obtained from reference TRBV11-2 and TRBJ2-7, is as follows: EAGVAQSPRYKIIEKRQSVAFWCNPISGHATLYWYQQILGQGPKLLIQFQNNGVVDDSQLPKDRFSAERLKGVDSTLKIQPAKLEDSAVYLCASSLLGGVRGYEQYFGPGTRLTVT.

The rearrangement links TRBV5-1 to TRBJ2-1, with D perhaps matching TRBD2 (5 bases). The germline V gene encodes CDR1 SGHRS and CDR2 YFSETQ. The CDR3 contains 13 residues. V shed 3 bases and J shed 10 bases, with 14 bases lying between them. CDR3 protein: CASSSALEREQFF. DNA of the CDR3: TGCGCCAGCAGCTCAGCCCTGGAGCGGGAGCAGTTCTTC.

This chain uses TRBV10-1 with TRBJ2-5, with D maybe TRBD1 (5 bases). The V end lost 2 bases, the J end lost 7 bases, and 11 bases lay between the germline ends. Looked up from germline, CDR1 is WNHNN and CDR2 is SYGVQD (reference sequence). The CDR3 is made up of 13 amino acids. The CDR3 coding sequence is TGCGCCAGCAGTGAGAGCCCCACAGGGACCCAGTACTTC. Amino acid sequence: CASSESPTGTQYF.

The chain is built from TRBV30 and TRBJ1-1; TRBD1 matches at 8 bases. V lost 4 bases and J lost 2; bases outside the gene matches: 9. This CDR3 comprises 15 residues. CDR1 and CDR2 from the germline V gene are GTSNPN and SVGIG (reference sequence). CDR3 sequence reads: CAWTGQGGGNTEAFF. CDR3 sequence (DNA): TGTGCCTGGACCGGACAGGGAGGGGGAAACACTGAAGCTTTCTTT.